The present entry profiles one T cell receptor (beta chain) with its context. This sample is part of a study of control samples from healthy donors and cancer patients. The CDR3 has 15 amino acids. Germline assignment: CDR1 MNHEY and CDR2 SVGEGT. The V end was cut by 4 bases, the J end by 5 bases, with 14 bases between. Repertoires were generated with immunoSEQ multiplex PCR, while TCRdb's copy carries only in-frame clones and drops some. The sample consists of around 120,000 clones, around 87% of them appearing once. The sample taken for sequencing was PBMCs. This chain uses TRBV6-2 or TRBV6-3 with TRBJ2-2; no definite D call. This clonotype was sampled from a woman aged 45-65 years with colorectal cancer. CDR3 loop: CASSFYSGVTGELFF. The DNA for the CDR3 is TGTGCCAGCAGTTTCTATTCCGGAGTGACCGGGGAGCTGTTTTTT.